One and the same sample provided the 18 T cell receptor beta chains below, sequenced in a study of T cell repertoires and Cas9 in healthy adults. The data were produced by immunoSEQ multiplex PCR, yet TCRdb's version contains in-frame clones alone and is incomplete. The data contain roughly 23,000 clones, about 90% of them singletons. The sample was CD4+ effector T cells (CD127+, CD25-, CD137-, CD154-) from PBMCs; culture status not recorded. The source is a human donor in good health.

The V gene is TRBV7-2, the J gene TRBJ1-5, with D tentatively TRBD1 (6 bases). Germline V gene data show CDR1 as SGHTA and CDR2 as FQGNSA. The V and J ends lost 2 bases and 7 bases respectively, with 15 bases between them. The CDR3 consists of 15 residues. DNA of the CDR3: TGTGCCAGCAGCTTATCGGGGGGCGCGGAACAGCCCCAGCATTTT. Its protein is CASSLSGGAEQPQHF.

The V gene is TRBV28, the J gene TRBJ1-2; D not certain. The CDR3 has 11 residues. Germline V CDR1 and CDR2: MDHEN, SYDVKM. CDR3 nucleotides: TGTGCGGGAGGGAGCTCTTATGGCTACACCTTC. As protein: CAGGSSYGYTF.

Written as DNA, the CDR3 is TGCAGCGTTGTATTGGCAGACTATAGCAATCAGCCCCAGCATTTT. Translation: CSVVLADYSNQPQHF. The gene calls are TRBV29-1 and TRBJ1-5, with unresolved D. Germline V gene lookup returns CDR1 SQVTM and CDR2 ANQGSEA. V lost 4 bases and J 0 bases, leaving 13 bases between the germline ends. This CDR3 is 15 amino acids long.

The chain couples TRBV11-2 to TRBJ2-7; TRBD2 matches at 8 bases. This CDR3 spans 15 amino acids. CDR1 and CDR2 from the germline V gene are SGHAT and FQNNGV. J was trimmed by 2 bases and V by 2 bases; bases with no gene match: 5. DNA for the CDR3: TGTGCCAGCAGCTTAAGTACTAGCGGAACCTACGAGCAGTACTTC. Protein product: CASSLSTSGTYEQYF.

The chain combines TRBV30 with TRBJ1-1; TRBD1 is a possible D gene (6 bases). Per the germline V gene, CDR1 is GTSNPN and CDR2 is SVGIG (reference sequence). Trimming left V 3 bases short and J 4 bases short, with 15 bases between. The CDR3 has 14 residues. This CDR3 is CAWRGMGASTEAFF. DNA of the CDR3: TGTGCCTGGAGGGGAATGGGGGCGAGCACTGAAGCTTTCTTT.

The rearrangement uses TRBV28 and TRBJ1-1; D uncertain. Germline assignment: CDR1 MDHEN and CDR2 SYDVKM. Trimming shortened V by 8 bases and J by 1 base, and 11 bases separated the two germline ends. The CDR3 extends over 13 amino acids. Here the CDR3 reads CASSQRPNTEAFF. CDR3 nucleotides: TGTGCCAGCTCACAGCGGCCGAACACTGAAGCTTTCTTT.

The chain recombines TRBV7-9 with TRBJ1-2, with unresolved D. Looked up from germline, CDR1 is SEHNR and CDR2 is FQNEAQ (reference sequence). V was clipped by 4 bases and J by 2 bases, with 11 bases between them. This CDR3 region has 14 residues. The CDR3 DNA sequence: TGTGCCAGCAGCTCAGACGGACCCAACTATGGCTACACCTTC. Encoded protein: CASSSDGPNYGYTF.

The chain is built from TRBV23-1 and TRBJ2-7, with a weak D call TRBD1 (6 bases). TRBV23-1 is an ORF, and what it does is uncertain. The CDR3 length is 15 residues. The V gene lost 7 bases and the J gene lost 7 bases, with 23 bases spanning the gap. The CDR3 is CASKGVGSLRGEQYF. The CDR3 DNA follows: TGCGCCAGCAAGGGGGTTGGCAGCCTCCGAGGTGAGCAGTACTTC.

Note on this clone: This CDR3 is also generated by other DNA sequences in the sample. The chain carries TRBV2 and TRBJ2-3; TRBD2 matches 8 bases. CDR1 and CDR2 from the germline V gene are SNHLY and FYNNEI. Losses at the gene ends were 3 bases for V and 7 bases for J; bases not matched to a gene: 9. The length of the CDR3 is 15 residues. The CDR3 nucleotides read TGTGCCAGCAGTGATAGCGCTAGCGGGCTCAATACGCAGTATTTT. This gives the protein CASSDSASGLNTQYF.

The V gene is TRBV5-4, the J gene TRBJ1-1, with 8 bases aligning to TRBD1. The CDR3 contains 15 residues. Trimming at V came to 4 bases and at J to 5 bases, leaving 10 bases not matched to a gene. In germline, CDR1 is SGHNT, CDR2 YYREEE (reference sequence). CDR3 residues: CASSSGQGAGTEAFF. The DNA for the CDR3 is TGTGCCAGCAGCAGTGGGCAGGGGGCCGGAACTGAAGCTTTCTTT.

The V call is TRBV18, the J call TRBJ1-2, with D perhaps TRBD1 (5 bases). Between the trimmed V and J ends, which lost 10 bases and 0 bases, there was a span of 15 bases. This CDR3 contains 14 residues. Germline V gene lookup returns CDR1 KGHSH and CDR2 LQKENI. The CDR3 reads CATESLGANYGYTF. The CDR3 coding sequence is TGTGCCACCGAATCTTTAGGGGCTAACTATGGCTACACCTTC. The whole variable domain, remainder taken from reference TRBV18 and TRBJ1-2, is NAGVMQNPRHLVRRRGQEARLRCSPMKGHSHVYWYRQLPEEGLKFMVYLQKENIIDESGMPKERFSAEFPKEGPSILRIQQVVRGDSAAYFCATESLGANYGYTFGSGTRLTVV.

The chain couples TRBV9 to TRBJ1-3; possible D gene TRBD1, 5 bases. Germline loops: CDR1 SGDLS, CDR2 YYNGEE. V gave up 3 bases and J gave up 8 bases, with 12 bases separating them. CDR3 length equals 13 residues. The CDR3 nucleotides are TGTGCCAGCAGCGACGGCTTGGGGGACACCATATATTTT. It is translated as CASSDGLGDTIYF.

Of note for this clone: A read error is likely, as this CDR3 ends without the conserved phenylalanine or tryptophan. The rearrangement links TRBV19 to TRBJ1-2, with a possible D match to TRBD1 (6 bases). The CDR3 length is 13 residues. The V gene's germline CDR1 is LNHDA and CDR2 SQIVND (reference sequence). Trimming removed 9 bases from V and 1 base from J, with 12 bases in between. The CDR3 is CASRGQNNYGYTL. CDR3 DNA sequence: TGTGCCAGCCGGGGACAAAATAACTATGGCTACACCCTC.

The gene calls are TRBV7-9 and TRBJ2-2, with 10 bases that match TRBD1. The germline V gene encodes CDR1 SEHNR and CDR2 FQNEAQ (reference sequence). This CDR3 is built from 15 residues. V trimming: 5 bases; J trimming: 6 bases; junction bases outside the gene matches: 6. CDR3 amino acids: CASSLGQGLAGELFF. CDR3 bases: TGTGCCAGCAGCCTGGGACAGGGGTTGGCCGGGGAGCTGTTTTTT.

V gene TRBV25-1 combines with J gene TRBJ1-1, with D maybe TRBD1 (5 bases). The V end lost 2 bases, the J end lost 11 bases, and 15 bases lay between the germline ends. Looked up from germline, CDR1 is MGHDK and CDR2 is SYGVNS. The CDR3 runs 13 residues. This CDR3 is CASSEEGLKAAFF. The DNA of the CDR3 is TGTGCCAGCAGTGAAGAGGGGCTAAAGGCCGCTTTCTTT.

The V call is TRBV6-6, the J call TRBJ2-2, with unresolved D. The V gene lost 4 bases and the J gene lost 10 bases, with 7 bases spanning the gap. Germline V gene lookup returns CDR1 MNHNY and CDR2 SVGAGI (reference sequence). The CDR3 loop spans 11 amino acids. In nucleotides, the CDR3 is TGTGCCAGCAGTTCTTATGTGGAGCTGTTTTTT. Its protein product is CASSSYVELFF.

The V call is TRBV27, the J call TRBJ1-5; D is unresolved. V dropped 7 bases and J dropped 4 bases, with 8 bases sitting between them. The germline V gene encodes CDR1 MNHEY and CDR2 SMNVEV (reference sequence). The length of the CDR3 is 12 residues. CDR3 sequence reads: CASTTRNQPQHF. CDR3 bases: TGTGCCAGCACCACCCGGAATCAGCCCCAGCATTTT.

The genes are TRBV2 and TRBJ2-3; TRBD1 matches at 7 bases. Germline-derived CDR1 and CDR2 are SNHLY and FYNNEI. Trimming removed 3 bases from V and 4 bases from J; junction bases left unmatched: 7. This CDR3 has 15 residues. CDR3 in DNA: TGTGCCAGCAGTGATGAGACAGGGACCGCAGATACGCAGTATTTT. Translating gives CASSDETGTADTQYF.